Shown below are 21 T cell receptor beta chains from a single sample sequenced in a study of blood T cell repertoires in COVID-19. TCRdb's copy holds only in-frame clones and misses some; the assay was immunoSEQ multiplex PCR. The sample holds hundreds of thousands of clones, 90% seen once. The sample taken for sequencing was PBMCs or T cells enriched from blood (not recorded which). All receptors come from a woman between 18 and 30 years old with acute COVID-19.

The gene calls are TRBV25-1 and TRBJ2-1, with TRBD2 identical over 11 bases. The CDR3 is 13 residues long. Looked up from germline, CDR1 is MGHDK and CDR2 is SYGVNS. CDR3 loop: CATLAGGYNEQFF. The CDR3 DNA reads TGTGCTACCCTAGCGGGAGGTTACAATGAGCAGTTCTTC.

This clone showed up just once. This chain links TRBV13 with TRBJ2-7, with a weak D call TRBD1 (6 bases). Germline V gives CDR1 PRHDT, CDR2 FYEKMQ (reference sequence). This CDR3 has 14 residues. Trimming removed 3 bases at V and 2 bases at J, with 11 bases between. CDR3 in DNA: TGTGCCAGCAGCTTCCGGGACATACCCTACGAGCAGTACTTC. Translating it yields CASSFRDIPYEQYF.

The rearrangement links TRBV27 to TRBJ1-1, with D unresolved. Germline values: CDR1 MNHEY, CDR2 SMNVEV (reference sequence). Between the trimmed V and J ends, which lost 7 bases and 0 bases, there was a span of 15 bases. This CDR3 has 15 residues. The CDR3 region has the DNA TGTGCCAGCAAAACCGAGGGCCTCATGAACACTGAAGCTTTCTTT. Translated: CASKTEGLMNTEAFF.

The rearrangement links TRBV9 to TRBJ2-7; D is perhaps TRBD1 (6 bases). The CDR3 runs 14 residues. Germline V gene data show CDR1 as SGDLS and CDR2 as YYNGEE. Trimming removed 2 bases from V and 3 bases from J, with 12 bases in between. CDR3 region: CASSVNREFYEQYF. As DNA, the CDR3 is TGTGCCAGCAGCGTGAACAGGGAGTTCTACGAGCAGTACTTC.

V and J are TRBV4-3 and TRBJ2-1, with 8 nucleotides matching TRBD2. The CDR3 consists of 15 residues. V was clipped by 3 bases and J by 7 bases; unmatched bases: 8. The germline V gene has CDR1 LGHNA and CDR2 YSLEER. The CDR3 coding sequence is TGCGCCAGCAGCCATGCAGCGGGAGCTTGGAATGAGCAGTTCTTC. It yields the protein CASSHAAGAWNEQFF.

The CDR3 spells CASSQAKLAVSSYNEQFF. As DNA, the CDR3 is TGTGCCAGCAGCCAAGCCAAACTAGCGGTGAGCTCCTACAATGAGCAGTTCTTC. The chain carries TRBV3-1 (or the pseudogene TRBV3-2) and TRBJ2-1, with 8 bases aligning to TRBD2. The CDR3 sequence is 18 residues long. V lost 1 base and J lost 0; bases outside the gene matches: 8. CDR1 LGHDT and CDR2 YNNKEL come from the germline V gene (reference sequence).

V is TRBV19 and J is TRBJ2-7; 8 bases match TRBD1. After removal of 5 bases from V and 4 bases from J, the junction contained 7 bases not matched to a gene. The germline CDR1 and CDR2 sequences are LNHDA and SQIVND (reference sequence). The CDR3 is 14 amino acids. This CDR3 is CASSPRTGRYEQYF. CDR3 bases: TGTGCCAGTAGTCCGAGGACAGGGCGATACGAGCAGTACTTC.

The genes are TRBV27 and TRBJ1-2, with 7 nucleotides matching TRBD1. Germline trimming cut 0 bases from V and 0 bases from J; bases unmatched to any gene: 7. CDR1 is MNHEY, CDR2 SMNVEV, per germline (reference sequence). This CDR3 is built from 17 residues. The CDR3 DNA reads TGTGCCAGCAGTTTATCGTGGAAGGGACAGACTAACTATGGCTACACCTTC. It specifies CASSLSWKGQTNYGYTF.

This chain uses TRBV6-6 with TRBJ1-3; TRBD1 agrees at 9 bases. The CDR3 totals 17 residues. Germline V CDR1 and CDR2: MNHNY, SVGAGI (reference sequence). V dropped 6 bases and J dropped 4; count of bases not matched to a gene: 13. The DNA for the CDR3 is TGTGCCAGCAGCCGAACCGCCGGGACAGGGTTAGGAAACACCATATATTTT. As protein: CASSRTAGTGLGNTIYF.

This clone was observed once. This chain uses TRBV30 with TRBJ1-5; D is possibly TRBD1 (6 bases). The CDR3 covers 13 residues. V gave up 3 bases and J gave up 6 bases, with 12 bases separating them. CDR1 is GTSNPN and CDR2 is SVGIG in the germline V gene (reference sequence). CDR3 region: CAWSAQGTQPQHF. CDR3 nucleotide sequence: TGTGCCTGGAGCGCACAGGGTACTCAGCCCCAGCATTTT.

The chain uses TRBV2 and TRBJ2-1; 8 bases fit TRBD2. The CDR3 has 15 residues. Germline CDR1 is SNHLY and CDR2 is FYNNEI. With V trimmed by 4 bases and J by 4 bases, 6 bases remained unmatched. CDR3 sequence: CASSGGLAGYNEQFF. The DNA for the CDR3 is TGTGCCAGCAGTGGGGGGCTAGCGGGTTACAATGAGCAGTTCTTC.

This sequence joins TRBV18 and TRBJ1-5; D is unclear. Looked up from germline, CDR1 is KGHSH and CDR2 is LQKENI. This CDR3 has 14 residues. V was cut by 3 bases and J by 3 bases, with 9 bases left in between. The CDR3 is CASSPSGDNQPQHF. The CDR3 bases are TGTGCCAGCTCACCGTCCGGTGACAATCAGCCCCAGCATTTT.

V gene TRBV5-1 combines with J gene TRBJ1-1, with 7 bases lining up with TRBD1. Trimming took 3 bases from V and 0 from J; bases not matched to a gene: 8. CDR3 size: 16 residues. Per the germline V gene, CDR1 is SGHRS and CDR2 is YFSETQ. The CDR3 DNA is TGCGCCAGCAGCTATTATCCGGGACAGCTGAACACTGAAGCTTTCTTT. Translated: CASSYYPGQLNTEAFF.

This chain joins TRBV12-5 and TRBJ2-7; 9 bases are shared with TRBD1. Germline-derived CDR1 and CDR2 are LGHNT and FRNRAP. J was trimmed by 3 bases and V by 1 base; bases with no gene match: 1. CDR3 length: 14 amino acids. The chain's CDR3 is CASGLGDRVYEQYF. CDR3 sequence (DNA): TGTGCTAGTGGTTTGGGGGACAGGGTCTACGAGCAGTACTTC.

The J gene is TRBJ1-2, the V gene TRBV30; 7 nucleotides agree with TRBD1. V trimming: 7 bases; J trimming: 0 bases; junction bases outside the gene matches: 14. The germline V gene has CDR1 GTSNPN and CDR2 SVGIG (reference sequence). This CDR3 is 16 amino acids long. CDR3 protein: CASKRARDRANYGYTF. Here the CDR3 DNA reads TGTGCCTCTAAACGGGCCCGGGACAGAGCTAACTATGGCTACACCTTC.

The chain recombines TRBV7-9 with TRBJ2-5, with TRBD1 identical over 8 bases. The CDR3 runs 14 residues. CDR1 SEHNR and CDR2 FQNEAQ come from the germline V gene (reference sequence). The V gene end was trimmed by 7 bases and the J gene end by 5 bases; junction bases not matched to a gene: 9. For the CDR3, the DNA is TGTGCCAGCACTGAGGACAGGGTTTGGGAGACCCAGTACTTC. This translates into CASTEDRVWETQYF.

The chain recombines TRBV28 with TRBJ1-5; 7 bases are shared with TRBD1. The CDR3 is made up of 15 amino acids. After removal of 2 bases from V and 6 bases from J, the junction contained 7 bases not matched to a gene. Germline V gene data show CDR1 as MDHEN and CDR2 as SYDVKM. The CDR3 DNA reads as TGTGCCAGCAGTTTAGGGTCTACAGGGGTTCAGCCCCAGCATTTT. Residues: CASSLGSTGVQPQHF.

Here the CDR3 reads CASSQGPGTVNEKLFF. The CDR3 nucleotides are TGCGCCAGCAGCCAGGGCCCCGGGACAGTAAATGAAAAACTGTTTTTT. The chain is built from TRBV4-1 and TRBJ1-4, with 7 bases aligning to TRBD1. The V gene's germline CDR1 is MGHRA and CDR2 YSYEKL. The trim removed 3 bases at V and 5 bases at J, leaving 9 bases unmatched. The CDR3 length is 16 residues.

This chain uses TRBV19 with TRBJ1-1, with D hard to call. The CDR3 has 13 residues. Trimming took 4 bases from V and 6 from J, leaving 12 bases between them. Germline V CDR1 and CDR2: LNHDA, SQIVND (reference sequence). CDR3 region: CASSTRLGSEAFF. The CDR3 region has the DNA TGTGCCAGTAGTACACGCCTAGGCTCTGAAGCTTTCTTT.

The V and J genes are TRBV24-1 and TRBJ2-3, with 7 positions matching TRBD2. The CDR3 extends over 15 amino acids. Per the germline V gene, CDR1 is KGHDR and CDR2 is SFDVKD. The V and J ends lost 5 bases and 4 bases, in that order; junction bases with no gene match: 8. The CDR3 DNA follows: TGTGCCACCAGTGCCCTTGGGGGGGGATCAGATACGCAGTATTTT. Amino acids: CATSALGGGSDTQYF.

This chain connects TRBV7-3 to TRBJ2-2, with D possibly TRBD1 on 5 matching bases. Trimming shortened V by 1 base and J by 7 bases, and 22 bases separated the two germline ends. This CDR3 is built from 18 residues. Germline V lookup: CDR1 SGHTA, CDR2 FQGTGA. The CDR3 reads CASSLRGRQLGPIGELFF. The CDR3 DNA follows: TGTGCCAGCAGCTTAAGGGGCAGGCAGCTAGGCCCCATCGGGGAGCTGTTTTTT.